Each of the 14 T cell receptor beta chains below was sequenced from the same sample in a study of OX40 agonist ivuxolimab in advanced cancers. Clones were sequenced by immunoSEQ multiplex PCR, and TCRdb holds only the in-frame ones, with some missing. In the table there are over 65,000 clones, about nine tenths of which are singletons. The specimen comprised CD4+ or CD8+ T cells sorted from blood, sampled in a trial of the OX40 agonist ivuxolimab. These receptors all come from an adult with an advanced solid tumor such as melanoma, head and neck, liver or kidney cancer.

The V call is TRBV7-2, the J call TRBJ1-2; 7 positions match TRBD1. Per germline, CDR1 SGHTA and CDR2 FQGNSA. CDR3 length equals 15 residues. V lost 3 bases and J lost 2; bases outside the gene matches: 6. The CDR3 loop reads CASSLGGGENYGYTF. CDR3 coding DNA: TGTGCCAGCAGCTTGGGAGGGGGCGAAAACTATGGCTACACCTTC.

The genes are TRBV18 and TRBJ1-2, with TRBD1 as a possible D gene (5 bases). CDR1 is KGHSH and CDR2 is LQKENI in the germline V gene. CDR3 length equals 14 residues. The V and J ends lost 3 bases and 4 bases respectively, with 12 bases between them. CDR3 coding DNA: TGTGCCAGCTCACCGGTCGGGACTGCCTATGGCTACACCTTC. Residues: CASSPVGTAYGYTF.

CDR3 nucleotide sequence: TGCAGCGCCCGAACGGGGGGGAGTGAAAAACTGTTTTTT. It codes for CSARTGGSEKLFF. The chain employs TRBV29-1 and TRBJ1-4; weak D call: TRBD1 (5 bases). V lost 7 bases, J lost 7 bases, and 16 bases lay in between. Germline CDR1 reads SQVTM; CDR2 reads ANQGSEA. The CDR3 covers 13 residues.

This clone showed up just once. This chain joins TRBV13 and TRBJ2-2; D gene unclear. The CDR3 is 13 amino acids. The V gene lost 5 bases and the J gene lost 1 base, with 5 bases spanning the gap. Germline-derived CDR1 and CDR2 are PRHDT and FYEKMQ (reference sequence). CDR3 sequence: CASSRENTGELFF. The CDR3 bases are TGTGCCAGCAGCCGCGAGAACACCGGGGAGCTGTTTTTT.

CDR3 sequence (DNA): TGCGCCAGCAGCCAATGGATTTGGGGTGTCGAGACCCAGTACTTC. It specifies CASSQWIWGVETQYF. The chain couples TRBV4-1 to TRBJ2-5; unclear D gene. This CDR3 has 15 amino acids. Germline CDR1 reads MGHRA; CDR2 reads YSYEKL. V gave up 2 bases and J gave up 5 bases, with 15 bases separating them.

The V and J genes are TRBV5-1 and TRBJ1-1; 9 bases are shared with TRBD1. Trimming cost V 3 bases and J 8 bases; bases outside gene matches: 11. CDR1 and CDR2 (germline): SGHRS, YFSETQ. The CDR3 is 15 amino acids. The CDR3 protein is CASSSGTGTASEAFF. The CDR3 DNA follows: TGCGCCAGCAGCTCCGGGACAGGGACCGCTTCGGAAGCTTTCTTT.

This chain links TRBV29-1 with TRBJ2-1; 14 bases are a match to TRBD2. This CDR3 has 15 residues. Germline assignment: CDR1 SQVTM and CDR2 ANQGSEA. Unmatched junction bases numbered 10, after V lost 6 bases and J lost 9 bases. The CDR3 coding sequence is TGCAGCGTCTCCCAGACTAGCGGGAGGGCGGGTGAGCAGTTCTTC. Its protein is CSVSQTSGRAGEQFF.

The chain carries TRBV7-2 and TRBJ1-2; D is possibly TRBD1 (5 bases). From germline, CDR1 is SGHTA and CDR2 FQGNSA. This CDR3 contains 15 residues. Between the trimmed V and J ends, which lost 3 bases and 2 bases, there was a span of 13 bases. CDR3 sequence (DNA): TGTGCCAGCAGCTTCGGGGGTGAGAGAAACTATGGCTACACCTTC. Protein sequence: CASSFGGERNYGYTF.

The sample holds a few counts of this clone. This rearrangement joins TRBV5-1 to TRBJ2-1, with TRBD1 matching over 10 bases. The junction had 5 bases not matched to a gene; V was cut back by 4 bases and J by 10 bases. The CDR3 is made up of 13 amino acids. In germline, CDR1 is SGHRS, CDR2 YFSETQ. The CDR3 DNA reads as TGCGCCAGCAGCACGGGACAGGGGAACGAGCAGTTCTTC. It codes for CASSTGQGNEQFF.

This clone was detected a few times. CDR3 nucleotides: TGCGCCAGTCGGGGATCAATCAGGGAGCAGTTCTTC. Translation gives CASRGSIREQFF. The rearrangement uses TRBV5-1 and TRBJ2-1; TRBD2 is a possible D gene (5 bases). Trimming removed 8 bases at V and 10 bases at J, with 16 bases between. The CDR3 length is 12 residues. Germline values: CDR1 SGHRS, CDR2 YFSETQ.

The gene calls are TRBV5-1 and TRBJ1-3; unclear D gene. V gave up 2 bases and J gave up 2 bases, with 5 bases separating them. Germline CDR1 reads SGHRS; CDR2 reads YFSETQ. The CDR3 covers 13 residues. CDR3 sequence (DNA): TGCGCCAGCAGCTTTGGGGCTGGAAACACCATATATTTT. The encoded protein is CASSFGAGNTIYF.

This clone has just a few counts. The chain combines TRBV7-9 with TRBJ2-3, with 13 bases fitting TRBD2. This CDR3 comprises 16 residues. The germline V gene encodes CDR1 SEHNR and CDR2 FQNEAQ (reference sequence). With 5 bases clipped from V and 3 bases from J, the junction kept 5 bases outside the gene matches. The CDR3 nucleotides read TGTGCCAGCAGCACCCGGACTAGCGGGAGAACAGATACGCAGTATTTT. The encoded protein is CASSTRTSGRTDTQYF.

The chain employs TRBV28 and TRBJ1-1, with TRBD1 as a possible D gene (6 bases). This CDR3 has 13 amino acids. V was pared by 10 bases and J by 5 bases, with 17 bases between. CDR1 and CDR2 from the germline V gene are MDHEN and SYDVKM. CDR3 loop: CATGAWGRTEAFF. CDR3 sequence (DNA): TGTGCCACAGGGGCCTGGGGTAGAACTGAAGCTTTCTTT.

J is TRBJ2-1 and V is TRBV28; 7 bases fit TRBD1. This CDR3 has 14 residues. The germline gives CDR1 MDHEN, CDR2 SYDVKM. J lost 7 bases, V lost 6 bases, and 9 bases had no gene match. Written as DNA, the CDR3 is TGTGCCAGCAGCGACCGGGACAGATTAAATGAGCAGTTCTTC. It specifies CASSDRDRLNEQFF. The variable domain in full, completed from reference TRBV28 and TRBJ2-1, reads DVKVTQSSRYLVKRTGEKVFLECVQDMDHENMFWYRQDPGLGLRLIYFSYDVKMKEKGDIPEGYSVSREKKERFSLILESASTNQTSMYLCASSDRDRLNEQFFGPGTRLTVL.